Following are 28 T cell receptor beta chains from one sample sequenced in a study of T-cell memory formation after mild COVID-19. From the 5' RACE reads, TCRdb called clonotypes with MiXCR, one entry per CDR3 protein. The sample lists 92,000 or so distinct CDR3 sequences; about 13% were seen once. The sequencing input was PBMCs or a T cell subset sorted from them (not recorded which). The origin of the receptors is an adult woman who had mild COVID-19 (a few samples of this study predate the infection). Cell type and time point are not known.

Ten or more counts support this clonotype. The chain employs TRBV6-5 and TRBJ2-1; no definite D call. In germline, CDR1 is MNHEY, CDR2 SVGAGI. This CDR3 region has 13 residues. V lost 0 bases, J lost 8 bases, and 8 bases lay in between. Written as DNA, the CDR3 is TGTGCCAGCAGTTACTCAAGCCCCGATGAGCAGTTCTTC. This translates into CASSYSSPDEQFF.

The chain links TRBV29-1 to TRBJ1-1; weak D call: TRBD1 (5 bases). The CDR3 is 15 amino acids. Trimming shortened V by 3 bases and J by 1 base, and 15 bases separated the two germline ends. Germline V gene data show CDR1 as SQVTM and CDR2 as ANQGSEA. CDR3 bases: TGCAGCGTTGATAGTCCCGGACAAACGAACACTGAAGCTTTCTTT. It yields the protein CSVDSPGQTNTEAFF.

The V call is TRBV15, the J call TRBJ1-2; 10 positions match TRBD1. J gave up 0 bases and V 1 base, and 2 bases lay outside the gene matches. The CDR3 sequence is 16 residues long. Germline lookup yields CDR1 LNHNV and CDR2 YYDKDF (reference sequence). CDR3 sequence (DNA): TGTGCCACCAGCAGAGCGGGACAGGGGCCTAACTATGGCTACACCTTC. Protein: CATSRAGQGPNYGYTF.

This clonotype was detected many times. The chain joins TRBV3-1 to TRBJ2-1; 7 bases agree with TRBD2. With V trimmed by 2 bases and J by 3 bases, 4 bases remained unmatched. The CDR3 runs 15 residues. CDR1 is LGHDT, CDR2 YNNKEL, per germline (reference sequence). This chain's CDR3 is CASSQLQRGYNEQFF. CDR3 DNA sequence: TGTGCCAGCAGCCAATTGCAGCGGGGCTACAATGAGCAGTTCTTC.

This clonotype has at least ten counts. The V gene is TRBV7-8, the J gene TRBJ2-7; a possible D gene is TRBD1 (6 bases). The germline CDR1 and CDR2 sequences are SGHVS and FQNEAQ. V lost 5 bases to trimming and J lost 5 bases, with 19 bases between them. The CDR3 runs 15 residues. The CDR3 here is CASSPSAGARDEQYF. As DNA, the CDR3 is TGTGCCAGCAGCCCATCGGCAGGGGCGCGCGACGAGCAGTACTTC.

This clonotype showed up just a few times. J is TRBJ2-1 and V is TRBV6-5; D is uncertain. This CDR3 is 15 amino acids long. Trimming pared 2 bases from V and 8 bases from J, leaving 16 bases between. Germline V lookup: CDR1 MNHEY, CDR2 SVGAGI. As DNA, the CDR3 is TGTGCCAGCAGTTACACGGGCCCCTTGTGGGATGAGCAGTTCTTC. It encodes CASSYTGPLWDEQFF.

This clonotype was picked up a small number of times. The rearrangement uses TRBV5-6 and TRBJ2-7; D not resolved. The CDR3 covers 14 residues. Trimming left V 4 bases short and J 4 bases short, with 15 bases between. Germline loops: CDR1 SGHDT, CDR2 YYEEEE. The CDR3 bases are TGTGCCAGCAGCCCCACCAACTCTGTTTACGAGCAGTACTTC. Its translation: CASSPTNSVYEQYF.

The chain combines TRBV12-3 or TRBV12-4 with TRBJ1-1; D uncertain. Trimming removed 6 bases at V and 3 bases at J, with 5 bases between. The CDR3 totals 11 residues. The CDR3 DNA follows: TGTGCCAGCAGCCTCTACACTGAAGCTTTCTTT. Residues: CASSLYTEAFF.

This clonotype has at least ten counts. V gene TRBV7-9 combines with J gene TRBJ2-3; 8 bases agree with TRBD1. Per the germline V gene, CDR1 is SEHNR and CDR2 is FQNEAQ (reference sequence). Trimming removed 5 bases from V and 1 base from J; junction bases left unmatched: 5. The CDR3 totals 15 residues. The CDR3 protein is CASSPGQGRTDTQYF. DNA of the CDR3: TGTGCCAGCAGCCCAGGACAGGGCCGCACAGATACGCAGTATTTT.

This clonotype was counted at least ten times. This chain uses TRBV6-5 with TRBJ2-5; a weak D match, TRBD2 (5 bases). The CDR3 has 11 residues. The germline V gene has CDR1 MNHEY and CDR2 SVGAGI. The germline V and J ends were trimmed by 7 bases and 5 bases, with 8 bases remaining between them. CDR3 in amino acids: CASTRGETQYF. DNA of the CDR3: TGTGCCAGCACCCGAGGGGAGACCCAGTACTTC.

This sequence joins TRBV4-3 and TRBJ2-7; 9 bases match TRBD1. Per germline, CDR1 LGHNA and CDR2 YSLEER. This CDR3 spans 15 amino acids. V lost 5 bases to trimming and J lost 2 bases; unmatched junction nucleotides: 7. The CDR3 loop reads CASSTRTGVTYEQYF. The DNA for the CDR3 is TGCGCCAGCAGCACCCGGACAGGGGTTACCTACGAGCAGTACTTC.

This clonotype was observed a handful of times. The rearrangement links TRBV12-3 or TRBV12-4 to TRBJ2-3; D ambiguous. Trimming removed 7 bases at V and 1 base at J, with 15 bases between. The CDR3 is made up of 15 amino acids. The CDR3 is CASTPPGTGTDTQYF. In DNA form, the CDR3 reads TGTGCCAGCACCCCCCCTGGCACAGGCACAGATACGCAGTATTTT.

This rearrangement joins TRBV6-5 to TRBJ1-4; the D is unclear. The CDR3 loop spans 11 amino acids. Trimming cost V 2 bases and J 8 bases, with 3 bases left between them. Germline values: CDR1 MNHEY, CDR2 SVGAGI. CDR3 region: CASSYAEKLFF. The CDR3 bases are TGTGCCAGCAGTTACGCCGAAAAACTGTTTTTT.

The chain joins TRBV12-3 or TRBV12-4 to TRBJ2-1; D is ambiguous. This CDR3 has 16 residues. Trimming removed 5 bases from V and 5 bases from J, with 19 bases in between. The CDR3 DNA follows: TGTGCCAGCAGTCGAATCGAGGCTAGGGTCGACAATGAGCAGTTCTTC. This gives the protein CASSRIEARVDNEQFF.

The chain carries TRBV4-3 and TRBJ2-2; the D gene is possibly TRBD1 (6 bases). Germline values: CDR1 LGHNA, CDR2 YSLEER. The CDR3 spans 19 residues. Trimming removed 0 bases at V and 1 base at J, with 18 bases between. The CDR3 protein is CASSQDLGARVVNTGELFF. The CDR3 DNA reads TGCGCCAGCAGCCAAGACCTGGGGGCTCGGGTTGTGAACACCGGGGAGCTGTTTTTT.

The chain joins TRBV12-3 or TRBV12-4 to TRBJ2-3, with D unclear. This CDR3 region has 15 residues. Trimming pared 4 bases from V and 1 base from J, leaving 12 bases between. DNA of the CDR3: TGTGCCAGCAGTTCAGGTTTTGAGGGCACAGATACGCAGTATTTT. Amino acids: CASSSGFEGTDTQYF.

The genes are TRBV7-2 and TRBJ2-1; D is perhaps TRBD2 (5 bases). V was clipped by 1 base and J by 4 bases, with 23 bases between them. This CDR3 is 19 amino acids long. From germline, CDR1 is SGHTA and CDR2 FQGNSA. DNA for the CDR3: TGTGCCAGCAGCTTAGAGGGTCAGCGGAGATCGCGACTTTACAATGAGCAGTTCTTC. It translates to CASSLEGQRRSRLYNEQFF.

This rearrangement joins TRBV19 to TRBJ2-1; D might be TRBD1 (7 bases). This CDR3 is built from 16 residues. V was shortened by 0 bases and J by 3 bases, with 12 bases between the two germline ends. The germline V gene has CDR1 LNHDA and CDR2 SQIVND (reference sequence). The CDR3 spells CASSIDPGGSYNEQFF. CDR3 DNA: TGTGCCAGTAGTATAGATCCAGGGGGGAGCTACAATGAGCAGTTCTTC.

This clonotype has just a few counts. The V gene is TRBV6-2 or TRBV6-3, the J gene TRBJ1-1; no reliable D call. This CDR3 has 14 amino acids. Germline CDR1 MNHEY, CDR2 SVGEGT. V lost 2 bases and J 1 base, leaving 8 bases between the germline ends. CDR3 sequence reads: CASSYGLPNTEAFF. The DNA for the CDR3 is TGTGCCAGCAGTTACGGCCTTCCGAACACTGAAGCTTTCTTT.

With regard to this clonotype: Since no conserved phenylalanine or tryptophan closes the CDR3, a read error is the likely cause. Because the CDR3's place on the DNA is in doubt, the DNA is left out and the CDR3 is given as listed by TCRdb. The genes are TRBV7-2 and TRBJ1-2. Germline loops: CDR1 SGHTA, CDR2 FQGNSA. Inclusive of both ends, the CDR3 amounts to 14 amino acids. The CDR3 protein is CASSLGMGTQGPKL.

The V call is TRBV7-8, the J call TRBJ2-3; possibly TRBD1 for D (6 bases). The CDR3 is made up of 20 amino acids. Between the trimmed V and J ends, which lost 4 bases and 2 bases, there was a span of 28 bases. In germline, CDR1 is SGHVS, CDR2 FQNEAQ. The CDR3 region is CASSSLAYGDTRILTDTQYF. Here the CDR3 DNA reads TGTGCCAGCAGCTCTTTAGCGTACGGGGACACTAGGATCCTCACAGATACGCAGTATTTT.

This clonotype was seen only a few times. The chain recombines TRBV29-1 with TRBJ2-6, with D hard to call. Germline CDR1 and CDR2: SQVTM and ANQGSEA. The V end was cut by 0 bases, the J end by 4 bases, with 10 bases between. The CDR3 spans 15 residues. The DNA for the CDR3 is TGCAGCGTTGAAGATATGACTTCCGGGGCCAACGTCCTGACTTTC. Protein sequence: CSVEDMTSGANVLTF.

This clonotype was seen more than once but under ten times. The chain carries TRBV20-1 and TRBJ2-1; tentative D call: TRBD2 (6 bases). The ends were cut back, 5 bases at V and 9 bases at J, with 26 bases in the middle. Germline CDR1 and CDR2: DFQATT and SNEGSKA (reference sequence). The CDR3 extends over 16 amino acids. The CDR3 region is CSAPEGAGNPVVEQFF. The CDR3 DNA follows: TGCAGTGCTCCCGAAGGGGCGGGAAATCCTGTCGTTGAGCAGTTCTTC.

The chain carries TRBV11-2 and TRBJ1-1; D is unresolved. The germline V and J ends were trimmed by 6 bases and 1 base, with 12 bases remaining between them. The V gene's germline CDR1 is SGHAT and CDR2 FQNNGV. The CDR3 sequence is 14 residues long. DNA for the CDR3: TGTGCCAGCAGTCTTTGGTACGGGAACACTGAAGCTTTCTTT. It is translated as CASSLWYGNTEAFF.

This chain uses TRBV24-1 with TRBJ2-3; 7 positions match TRBD2. The ends lost 9 bases at V and 0 bases at J; junction bases unmatched: 8. This CDR3 contains 15 residues. Germline CDR1 reads KGHDR; CDR2 reads SFDVKD. CDR3 in DNA: TGTGCCACCTCTCCGGGAGGCTCTAGCACAGATACGCAGTATTTT. Residues: CATSPGGSSTDTQYF.

In the case of this clonotype: A read error may account for a junction end that differs from germline. This sequence joins TRBV15 and TRBJ2-3; 9 bases map to TRBD2. This CDR3 has 15 amino acids. CDR1 LNHNV and CDR2 YYDKDF come from the germline V gene (reference sequence). CDR3 residues: CATSRSGTSRDTQYF. The CDR3 DNA is TGTGCCACCAGCAGATCCGGGACTAGCAGAGATACGCAGTATTTT. The full variable domain, rest sourced from reference TRBV15 and TRBJ2-3, is DAMVIQNPRYQVTQFGKPVTLSCSQTLNHNVMYWYQQKSSQAPKLLFHYYDKDFNNEADTPDNFQSRRPNTSFCFLDIRSPGLGDTAMYLCATSRSGTSRDTQYFGPGTRLTVL.

The chain is built from TRBV10-2 and TRBJ2-4; D possibly corresponds to TRBD1 (6 bases). The V end was cut by 7 bases, the J end by 5 bases, with 12 bases between. Germline V gene sequence: CDR1 WSHSY, CDR2 SAAADI. This CDR3 is built from 13 residues. The CDR3 DNA sequence: TGCGCCAGCACCGAGTCAGGGGAAAACATTCAGTACTTC. Protein sequence: CASTESGENIQYF.

The V call is TRBV5-6, the J call TRBJ2-1, with TRBD1 identical over 7 bases. CDR1 is SGHDT, CDR2 YYEEEE, per germline. The junction had 1 base not matched to a gene; V was cut back by 3 bases and J by 10 bases. The CDR3 extends over 11 amino acids. CDR3 protein: CASSYRGEQFF. CDR3 nucleotides: TGTGCCAGCAGCTACAGGGGAGAGCAGTTCTTC.